This T cell receptor beta chain was recorded in a study of spatial heterogeneity in lung cancer (dated by TCRdb to between 2018 and 2021). For the wider study: More beta-chain than alpha-chain transcripts were consistently detected, likely reflecting higher beta-chain transcript abundance. TCR alpha and beta repertoires were quantitatively compared across multiple tumor regions, matched nontumor lung and blood in non-small cell lung cancer. TCR repertoire features were related to nonsynonymous mutation counts determined by whole-exome sequencing of tumor tissue. At surgery, both alpha and beta chains were TCR-sequenced in some 220 tumor regions, 63 to 65 matched nontumor lung samples and around 50 PBMC samples. In the raw uncorrected reads, each unique combination of TCR and UMI appeared on average more than ten times. Paper-wide results and their limitations: Confirming at a functional level the hypothesis that regional TCRs recognize regional mutations was considered to require additional single-cell paired TCR alpha and beta sequencing.

In light of the paper, this sample's time point label describes: sample taken at primary tumor resection. The donors were some 70 patients from the lung TRACERx cohort who had early-stage, untreated non-small cell lung cancer. TCR sequencing used whole RNA extracted from tumor and nontumor lung tissue, or from cryopreserved PBMC samples, without cell sorting. A patient was chosen for TCR sequencing only when enough RNA was available from at least two tumor regions. A lung pathologist reviewed the tumor and adjacent nontumor lung specimens before the specimens were selected. Libraries were made using 5' RACE. The listed sequencing device is NextSeq 500. The TCR library protocol attached a unique molecular identifier to each TCR cDNA molecule to allow correction of PCR and sequencing errors. As for the original processing: TCR identification, UMI-based error correction and CDR3 extraction were performed with Decombinator tools. Expanded TCRs were defined as those above a frequency of 2 per 1,000, corresponding to the top 1% of the tumor frequency distribution. Each repertoire was subsampled 100 times to 5,000 TCRs, after which Renyi diversity was computed with the R vegan package. CDR3 similarity networks were built from amino acid triplet string-kernel similarity, with CDR3s being connected when pairwise similarity was above 0.82. The public reads were run again by TCRdb, first through fastp at Q25 and then through MiXCR, and only productive beta chains were kept. Every distinct CDR3 protein forms one entry, paired with its most common genes and DNA. These V and J calls rely on TCRdb rather than the paper's analysis. The sample table holds 2,500 to 3,000 distinct CDR3 sequences, of which roughly 3.1% were seen once. The ten largest account for under 30% of the sample.

This clonotype is medium-sized (0.01 to 0.1%) in terms of sample share. Its antigen remains undetermined. No quality values exist for individual bases; no much larger clone is one base distant. CDR1 and CDR2 were assigned from the germline V gene (reference sequence) as LGHDT and YNNKEL. V gives up 4 bases and J gives up 5 bases, and the segment between their germline ends measures 15 bases. The CDR3 spans 16 residues, from the cysteine through the phenylalanine. Only CDR3 DNA is held: 48 bases, read in frame from base 1. The starting material was normal lung tissue next to the tumor, obtained at surgery. This sequence originates from a male donor with early-stage non-small cell lung cancer. The chain uses TRBV3-1 and TRBJ1-6; TRBD1 is possibly the D segment (5 matching bases). Here is the DNA: TGTGCCAGCAGCCCCGGCGGCAGGGCAGATAATTCACCCCTCCACTTT. Translation gives CASSPGGRADNSPLHF.